Described below is a single T cell receptor (beta chain) sequence and its context. This clonotype is medium-sized (0.01 to 0.1%). What this receptor recognizes is not known. No base quality values were provided; no much bigger clone lies one nucleotide off. This sample was taken from a study of neurological immune-mediated disorders (dated by TCRdb to the late 2010s). Looking at the study overall: The study compared peripheral blood TCR-beta repertoires of HTLV-I-associated myelopathy (HAM/TSP) patients, multiple sclerosis patients and healthy controls using UMI-based sequencing. The cohort included 60 to 75 subjects: some 14 with HAM/TSP, approximately 34 with multiple sclerosis, and around 20 healthy controls. The 85 to 110 TCR-beta libraries included longitudinal samples, technical triplicates and paired sorted CD4+ and CD8+ T-cell subsets alongside PBMC samples.

Unsorted PBMC libraries were generated from 2 million PBMCs stored in RNAlater at -80 °C until RNA extraction. Peripheral blood was subjected to Ficoll-Hypaque density gradient centrifugation to isolate PBMCs, which were then cryopreserved in liquid nitrogen. cDNA was synthesized by template-switch 5'RACE using a primer with a 10-nucleotide random unique molecular identifier that tagged each TCR transcript. Every sequencing run covered 15-18 subjects and yielded more than 160 million TCR-beta sequences. The RNeasy kit was used for extraction of total RNA. The KAPA Real-time Library Amplification kit was used to amplify TCR-beta VDJ regions with primers for the TCR constant region and the 5'RACE anchor. A first PCR added sample indexes and Illumina adaptors, after which a second PCR increased the library yield. After Ampure bead purification, the TCR product of roughly 650 bp was size-selected on a 2% E-gel SizeSelection system. Library quality was checked on a Bioanalyzer, concentration was measured with Qubit, and libraries were quantified with the Kapa Library Quantification kit before pooling. Libraries were sequenced paired-end 2 x 150 bp on an Illumina HiSeq 2500. To increase sequence diversity, 25-30% phiX was spiked into each library pool. On the authors' methods: Quality-filtered reads were processed with the UMI-based MiGEC pipeline, which removed over 90% of raw TCR sequences during error correction. IMGT germline references were used for aligning VDJ genes, and each clonotype was defined as a unique CDR3 amino acid sequence together with its V-J genes. Clonal expansion, Shannon diversity, and CDR3 relatedness (CalcPairwiseDistances, ClusterSamples) were evaluated with VDJtools, and phylogenetic trees were built with CLCbio workbench. Clones with at least 8 unique UMIs were defined as expanded, with this threshold being based on coefficient-of-variation modelling across technical triplicates. TCRdb redid the processing of the public reads, applying fastp at Q25 and MiXCR, and retained in-frame beta chains. For every CDR3 protein sequence, its rows merge into one entry that carries the most common genes and DNA. These V and J calls originate from TCRdb's pipeline instead of the authors' own analysis. This sample lists 55,000 to 65,000 distinct CDR3 sequences; roughly 13% were detected once. The ten largest account for around 11% of the sample.

The paper as a whole reports these results and caveats: No identical CDR3 amino acid sequences were shared among expanded clones across subjects, suggesting private TCR-beta repertoires in all groups. TCR clonal expansion was highest in HAM/TSP patients and lowest in MS patients, with MS patients falling below even healthy controls.

The V end gives up 5 bases and the J end 3 bases, leaving 3 bases in the junction not matched to a gene. The CDR3, from cysteine to phenylalanine, totals 12 residues. Kept here is only the CDR3 DNA, which spans 36 bases and is read in frame from base 1. CDR1 DFQATT and CDR2 SNEGSKA are derived from the germline V gene (reference sequence). Sequenced input: PBMCs. The receptor chain draws on TRBV20-1 and TRBJ2-5; TRBD1 agrees with 7 junctional bases. This clonotype originated in a woman in her sixties or seventies with HTLV-1-associated myelopathy (HAM/TSP). The base sequence is TGCAGTGCTGTAGGGGGCGAAGAGACCCAGTACTTC. Its coded protein is CSAVGGEETQYF.